This TCR beta chain was sequenced in a study of Graves' ophthalmopathy and Graves' hyperthyroidism. Germline CDR1 is MNHEY and CDR2 is SMNVEV (reference sequence). This CDR3 has 15 amino acids. J lost 5 bases, V lost 3 bases, and 8 bases had no gene match. Researchers took RNA transcripts and amplified TCR beta CDR3 regions from them. First-round RT-PCR with HTBI primers preceded a second-round multiplex PCR. A single record per CDR3 protein comes from TCRdb applying MiXCR to the multiplex PCR reads. This repertoire shows about 620,000 distinct CDR3 sequences, approximately 22% found once; its top ten account for more than 5.5%. The PBMCs had their origin in 7.5 to 10 ml of fresh peripheral blood.

The chain uses TRBV27 and TRBJ1-1; 8 bases match TRBD1. Sequencing used peripheral blood. The TCR was taken from a woman under 30 with stable Graves' hyperthyroidism. Some clones in this sample may be carry-over from other donors' samples. The CDR3 here is CASSFRAGGGTEAFF. The CDR3 nucleotides are TGTGCCAGCAGTTTCAGGGCAGGGGGCGGGACTGAAGCTTTCTTT.